This T cell receptor beta chain was observed in a study of blood T cell repertoires in COVID-19. Across the whole study: Both acute and convalescent COVID-19 samples were obtained from the United States, Italy and Spain.

Assay used: immunoSEQ multiplex PCR; TCRdb lists only in-frame clones, some missing. The sample yields about 210,000 clones, roughly four fifths seen once. The V and J ends lost 5 bases and 6 bases respectively, with 12 bases between them. Germline CDR1 reads LNHNV; CDR2 reads YYDKDF (reference sequence). The CDR3 loop spans 13 amino acids. Specimen: peripheral blood. The chain joins TRBV15 to TRBJ2-3; D might be TRBD2 (5 bases). This TCR was sampled from a woman in her thirties or forties with acute or convalescent COVID-19. The CDR3 DNA follows: TGTGCCACCAGCCGAGCGCGGGCGGATACGCAGTATTTT. Amino acids: CATSRARADTQYF. Filled out from reference TRBV15 and TRBJ2-3, the complete variable domain reads DAMVIQNPRYQVTQFGKPVTLSCSQTLNHNVMYWYQQKSSQAPKLLFHYYDKDFNNEADTPDNFQSRRPNTSFCFLDIRSPGLGDTAMYLCATSRARADTQYFGPGTRLTVL.